This T cell receptor beta chain was retrieved from a study of T-cell memory formation after mild COVID-19. The CDR3 runs to 15 residues. Per the germline V gene, CDR1 is ENHRY and CDR2 is SYGVKD. V lost 4 bases, J lost 5 bases, and 2 bases stayed unmatched. The table lists this clonotype with a few counts. The authors produced TCR alpha and TCR beta cDNA libraries with sample barcodes and UMIs by 5'RACE using constant-segment primers. TCRdb redid the calling of the 5' RACE reads with MiXCR, one entry per CDR3 protein. Here the sample spans approximately 560,000 distinct CDR3 sequences, approximately 15% being singletons.

The material sequenced was PBMCs or a T cell subset sorted from them (not recorded which). V usage is TRBV10-3 and J usage is TRBJ2-7; TRBD2 agrees at 16 bases. The sequence was obtained from an adult woman who had mild COVID-19 (a few samples of this study predate the infection). Cell type and time point are not known. The CDR3 region has the DNA TGTGCCATCAGTGGTGGGACTAGCGGGAGGGACGAGCAGTACTTC. Its translation: CAISGGTSGRDEQYF.